These 18 T cell receptor beta chains were all obtained from the same sample, sequenced in a study of T-cell memory formation after mild COVID-19. TCRdb called the 5' RACE reads again in MiXCR, with one record for every CDR3 protein. The table has 200,000 to 300,000 distinct CDR3 sequences, approximately 15% seen once; the top ten hold 20% to 25%. Sequenced material: PBMCs or a T cell subset sorted from them (not recorded which). The receptor set was obtained from a young man who had mild COVID-19 (a few samples of this study predate the infection). Cell type and time point are not known.

In its sample, this clonotype was seen a few times. The V and J genes are TRBV11-2 and TRBJ2-1; tentatively, D is TRBD1 (6 bases). The CDR3 spans 13 residues. Germline CDR1 and CDR2: SGHAT and FQNNGV. Trimming removed 4 bases at V and 10 bases at J, with 14 bases between. The CDR3 nucleotides are TGTGCCAGCAGCTCCCCCGGCAGGGGAGAGCAGTTCTTC. Amino acid sequence: CASSSPGRGEQFF.

This chain uses TRBV23-1 with TRBJ2-7; D might be TRBD1 or TRBD2, each matching 5 bases. TRBV23-1 is treated as an ORF (open reading frame) with a function not yet certain. The CDR3 has 13 residues. Trimming removed 3 bases at V and 5 bases at J, with 11 bases between. The DNA for the CDR3 is TGCGCCAGCAGTCATATCGGGGCTCACGAGCAGTACGTC. Its translation: CASSHIGAHEQYV.

This chain joins TRBV7-2 and TRBJ2-3; 10 nucleotides match TRBD2. The CDR3 loop spans 14 amino acids. V was pared by 6 bases and J by 2 bases, with 2 bases of the junction left unmatched. CDR1 SGHTA and CDR2 FQGNSA come from the germline V gene. The CDR3 nucleotides read TGTGCCAGCAGGGGACTAGCGAACACAGATACGCAGTATTTT. Translating it yields CASRGLANTDTQYF.

This clonotype has a handful of counts. The chain joins TRBV2 to TRBJ2-2; TRBD2 is a possible D gene (6 bases). This CDR3 spans 14 amino acids. Trimming stripped 6 bases from V and 6 bases from J, with 14 bases between. Germline CDR1 SNHLY, CDR2 FYNNEI. CDR3 sequence reads: CASRGVRRAGELFF. CDR3 DNA sequence: TGTGCCAGCAGGGGGGTTCGGAGGGCCGGGGAGCTGTTTTTT.

This clonotype was counted a few times. The V call is TRBV29-1, the J call TRBJ2-1; D assignment may be TRBD1 or TRBD2 (5 bases each). The CDR3 contains 15 residues. Germline CDR1 SQVTM, CDR2 ANQGSEA. With 4 bases removed from V and 9 bases from J, the gap between germline ends came to 22 bases. The CDR3 coding sequence is TGCAGCGTTGCTAGGGGACCCCTCACAATCCGTGAGCAGTTCTTC. Amino acid sequence: CSVARGPLTIREQFF.

This clonotype was counted between two and nine times. The chain couples TRBV7-9 to TRBJ1-4; 8 positions match TRBD1. The V and J ends lost 7 bases and 5 bases, in that order; junction bases with no gene match: 6. CDR3 length: 14 amino acids. CDR1 is SEHNR, CDR2 FQNEAQ, per germline (reference sequence). The CDR3 bases are TGTGCCAGCACTCGACAGGGGTTAAATGAAAAACTGTTTTTT. Its protein is CASTRQGLNEKLFF. Full variable domain (missing parts from reference TRBV7-9 and TRBJ1-4): DTGVSQNPRHKITKRGQNVTFRCDPISEHNRLYWYRQTLGQGPEFLTYFQNEAQLEKSRLLSDRFSAERPKGSFSTLEIQRTEQGDSAMYLCASTRQGLNEKLFFGSGTQLSVL.

This clonotype was seen a few times. J is TRBJ2-2 and V is TRBV5-1; D is unresolved. The V and J ends lost 0 bases and 2 bases respectively, with 5 bases between them. This CDR3 comprises 14 residues. Per the germline V gene, CDR1 is SGHRS and CDR2 is YFSETQ. This CDR3 reads CASSLAPNTGELFF. CDR3 nucleotide sequence: TGCGCCAGCAGCTTGGCCCCCAACACCGGGGAGCTGTTTTTT.

The table lists this clonotype with a few counts. The chain employs TRBV4-1 and TRBJ1-1; 7 nucleotides align to TRBD1. This CDR3 contains 14 residues. J lost 5 bases, V lost 1 base, and 4 bases had no gene match. Germline V gene sequence: CDR1 MGHRA, CDR2 YSYEKL. CDR3 sequence: CASSQVGGWTEAFF. The CDR3 DNA reads as TGCGCCAGCAGCCAAGTAGGGGGCTGGACTGAAGCTTTCTTT.

There are a few counts of this clonotype. The chain uses TRBV4-1 and TRBJ2-7, with 11 nucleotides matching TRBD1. Germline CDR1 MGHRA, CDR2 YSYEKL. This CDR3 contains 15 residues. Trimming took 4 bases from V and 3 from J; bases not matched to a gene: 5. The CDR3 is CASSLGQGEGYEQYF. CDR3 bases: TGCGCCAGCAGCCTGGGACAGGGGGAAGGCTACGAGCAGTACTTC.

This chain joins TRBV4-3 and TRBJ2-2; D could derive from TRBD1 or TRBD2 (5 bases each). CDR3 length equals 16 residues. Germline assignment: CDR1 LGHNA and CDR2 YSLEER. The germline V and J ends were trimmed by 2 bases and 5 bases, with 15 bases remaining between them. The CDR3 loop is CASSQRIAWGTGELFF. The CDR3 bases are TGCGCCAGCAGCCAACGGATAGCGTGGGGGACCGGGGAGCTGTTTTTT.

This chain uses TRBV4-2 with TRBJ2-5; 10 bases are a match to TRBD2. CDR1 is LGHNA and CDR2 is YNFKEQ in the germline V gene. This CDR3 has 16 amino acids. The trim removed 1 base at V and 4 bases at J, leaving 6 bases unmatched. Written as DNA, the CDR3 is TGTGCCAGCAGCCAAGTGGAGCGGGGGGGCGGAGAGACCCAGTACTTC. The encoded protein is CASSQVERGGGETQYF.

This clonotype showed up just a few times. V and J are TRBV9 and TRBJ2-5; 7 positions agree with TRBD2. The CDR3 extends over 14 amino acids. After removal of 4 bases from V and 5 bases from J, the junction contained 8 bases not matched to a gene. Germline V lookup: CDR1 SGDLS, CDR2 YYNGEE. CDR3 DNA: TGTGCCAGCAGCACCTTGACTAGCCCGGAGACCCAGTACTTC. Its translation is CASSTLTSPETQYF.

This clonotype was found a few times. The V and J genes are TRBV2 and TRBJ1-4; weak D call: TRBD1 (5 bases). Looked up from germline, CDR1 is SNHLY and CDR2 is FYNNEI. The CDR3 has 13 amino acids. V shed 11 bases and J shed 7 bases, with 17 bases lying between them. The DNA of the CDR3 is TGTGCCGGAAACCGGGACCCAGCTGAAAAACTGTTTTTT. Translating it yields CAGNRDPAEKLFF.

This clonotype was observed a handful of times. V is TRBV4-2 and J is TRBJ2-7; 11 bases fit TRBD1. Trimming at V came to 3 bases and at J to 5 bases, leaving 6 bases not matched to a gene. The CDR3 loop spans 15 amino acids. Germline V gives CDR1 LGHNA, CDR2 YNFKEQ. CDR3 sequence: CASSQDGQGANEQYF. CDR3 nucleotide sequence: TGTGCCAGCAGCCAGGACGGACAGGGGGCCAACGAGCAGTACTTC.

This chain uses TRBV6-5 with TRBJ2-3; D is unclear. The CDR3 loop spans 14 amino acids. The V and J ends lost 6 bases and 9 bases respectively, with 19 bases between them. Per the germline V gene, CDR1 is MNHEY and CDR2 is SVGAGI. This chain's CDR3 is CASSPDWSGDTQYF. The CDR3 DNA is TGTGCCAGCAGCCCAGACTGGTCGGGTGACACGCAGTATTTT.

This clonotype appeared a few times. The chain carries TRBV5-1 and TRBJ2-3; D might be TRBD2 (6 bases). V was cut by 4 bases and J by 1 base, with 16 bases left in between. The CDR3 is 16 amino acids. Germline CDR1 and CDR2: SGHRS and YFSETQ. The CDR3 bases are TGCGCCAGCAGCCCGCTACCCGGGACTGGCACAGATACGCAGTATTTT. It specifies CASSPLPGTGTDTQYF. Drawing the rest from reference TRBV5-1 and TRBJ2-3, the complete variable domain is KAGVTQTPRYLIKTRGQQVTLSCSPISGHRSVSWYQQTPGQGLQFLFEYFSETQRNKGNFPGRFSGRQFSNSRSEMNVSTLELGDSALYLCASSPLPGTGTDTQYFGPGTRLTVL.

This clonotype was counted only a few times. The chain couples TRBV30 to TRBJ2-5; the D gene could be TRBD1 or TRBD2 (5 bases each). V lost 4 bases and J lost 5, with 14 bases in between. The germline V gene encodes CDR1 GTSNPN and CDR2 SVGIG (reference sequence). CDR3 length: 13 residues. CDR3 loop: CAWNPGPGETQYF. The CDR3 bases are TGTGCCTGGAACCCGGGACCGGGGGAGACCCAGTACTTC.

The V gene is TRBV3-1, the J gene TRBJ1-2; D remains ambiguous. From germline, CDR1 is LGHDT and CDR2 YNNKEL (reference sequence). This CDR3 region has 15 residues. The V and J ends lost 0 bases and 4 bases respectively, with 12 bases between them. For the CDR3, the DNA is TGTGCCAGCAGCCAAGAGGCCAGGCAGGCCTATGGCTACACCTTC. It yields the protein CASSQEARQAYGYTF. Full variable domain (outside the CDR3, taken from reference TRBV3-1 and TRBJ1-2): DTAVSQTPKYLVTQMGNDKSIKCEQNLGHDTMYWYKQDSKKFLKIMFSYNNKELIINETVPNRFSPKSPDKAHLNLHINSLELGDSAVYFCASSQEARQAYGYTFGSGTRLTVV.